The 4 T cell receptor beta chains reported below all come from one sample, sequenced in a study of cytomegalovirus exposure and HLA in healthy donors. It was with 60 Vbeta and 13 Jbeta primers that the PCR ran. Profiling relied on immunoSEQ multiplex PCR, and the TCRdb table lists in-frame clones only, not all of them. The sample shows approximately 250,000 clones, around 84% of them seen only once. Material for sequencing was PBMCs. These TCRs come from a girl aged 2-15 years in good health and CMV-seronegative.

In regard to this clone: Other nucleotide sequences from this sample produce the same CDR3. The V and J genes are TRBV7-7 and TRBJ2-5, with TRBD2 matching over 7 bases. The CDR3 is 14 residues long. V lost 1 base and J lost 1; bases outside the gene matches: 0. Germline V lookup: CDR1 SSHAT, CDR2 FNYEAQ (reference sequence). DNA of the CDR3: TGTGCCAGCAGCTTAGGGACTAGCCAAGAGACCCAGTACTTC. Its protein is CASSLGTSQETQYF.

The chain combines TRBV10-1 with TRBJ2-5; D might be TRBD1 (6 bases). This CDR3 comprises 16 residues. Germline assignment: CDR1 WNHNN and CDR2 SYGVQD (reference sequence). V gave up 3 bases and J gave up 2 bases, with 16 bases separating them. The CDR3, as DNA: TGCGCCAGCAGTGACCGGGGCTCAGGGGTACAAGAGACCCAGTACTTC. Translating gives CASSDRGSGVQETQYF.

V and J are TRBV30 and TRBJ2-1, with 8 nucleotides matching TRBD2. Germline V gene sequence: CDR1 GTSNPN, CDR2 SVGIG (reference sequence). The CDR3 extends over 15 amino acids. Trimming removed 0 bases from V and 7 bases from J; junction bases left unmatched: 8. The CDR3 DNA sequence: TGTGCCTGGAGTGTAAGGCTAGCGGGCTATAATGAGCAGTTCTTC. It codes for CAWSVRLAGYNEQFF.

In the case of this clone: The junction departs from germline at one end; a sequencing error may be responsible. The chain uses TRBV7-9 and TRBJ2-7; 7 bases agree with TRBD1. The CDR3 runs to 15 residues. CDR1 is SEHNR, CDR2 FQNEAQ, per germline (reference sequence). The CDR3 protein is CSSSLVGGLDGEQYF. CDR3 bases: TGTTCCAGCAGCTTAGTAGGGGGCCTCGATGGTGAGCAGTACTTC.